Listed below are T cell receptor beta chains from one sample, sequenced in a study of T cell responses to AZD1222 COVID-19 vaccine. TCRdb's table, derived via immunoSEQ multiplex PCR, lists solely in-frame clones and lacks some. This sample has some 130,000 clones, with approximately 90% found just once. The sequences come from peripheral blood, collected on day 0 of AZD1222 vaccination. These receptors were obtained from an adult in good health. Each CDR3 is given without its conserved first and last residue. The size of a clone is reported for some rows only, either as once, few or many, or as a class for expanded clones.

size,V,J,CDR3
NA,TRBV29-1,TRBJ2-2,SVDSGGTGELF
NA,TRBV7-9,TRBJ2-2,ASSTQGVGELF
NA,TRBV5-1,TRBJ1-2,ASSLADRAGGYT
NA,TRBV6-5,TRBJ2-3,ASSYFTSFPDTQY
few,TRBV7-2,TRBJ1-1,ASSLVDGGWAF
NA,TRBV28,TRBJ1-3,ASVDAGTGNTIY
NA,TRBV18,TRBJ1-2,ASSPPGQINYGYT
many,TRBV6-5,TRBJ2-7,ASSSGLRGEQY
NA,TRBV6-2/TRBV6-3,TRBJ1-1,ASSYSRGGPGGEAF
NA,TRBV5-1,TRBJ2-1,ASSLLDLYNEQF
NA,TRBV3-1/TRBV3-2,TRBJ2-7,ASSFTFAYEQY
NA,TRBV7-9,TRBJ2-5,ASSTSHWTEGETQY
NA,TRBV2,TRBJ2-3,ASNRVASGQDTQY
once,TRBV5-1,TRBJ2-1,ASTSGQGTPNEQF
few,TRBV7-2,TRBJ1-6,ASSRQGLLGNSPLH
NA,TRBV11-2,TRBJ2-1,ASSLVASDNEQF
NA,TRBV28,TRBJ2-1,ASSGGDFLSNEQF
NA,TRBV5-5,TRBJ2-7,ASSLAGQTTYEQY
NA,TRBV29-1,TRBJ1-3,SVEVRDSGNTIY
once,TRBV5-4,TRBJ2-5,ASSLARGIQETQY